This T cell receptor (beta chain) was retrieved from a study of blood T cells in healthy people across ages. Looking at the study overall: With template switching, about one barcoded beta molecule was captured per two T cells.

Through a sample-barcoded 5' primer and a J-beta primer mix, a second PCR was run for about 7 to 12 cycles. TCRdb reanalysed the 5' RACE reads using MiXCR and keeps one entry per CDR3 protein. In the table there are about 970,000 distinct CDR3 sequences, roughly 51% of which are singletons. This CDR3 has 14 residues. Germline V gene sequence: CDR1 SNHLY, CDR2 FYNNEI. Trimming took 6 bases from V and 9 from J; bases not matched to a gene: 7. What was sequenced was blood. The V gene is TRBV2, the J gene TRBJ2-3; 12 positions match TRBD2. The receptor was isolated from an older woman in good health. CDR3 sequence (DNA): TGTGCCAGCAGCCTGACTAGCGGGAGTCGCACGCAGTATTTT. Translated: CASSLTSGSRTQYF.